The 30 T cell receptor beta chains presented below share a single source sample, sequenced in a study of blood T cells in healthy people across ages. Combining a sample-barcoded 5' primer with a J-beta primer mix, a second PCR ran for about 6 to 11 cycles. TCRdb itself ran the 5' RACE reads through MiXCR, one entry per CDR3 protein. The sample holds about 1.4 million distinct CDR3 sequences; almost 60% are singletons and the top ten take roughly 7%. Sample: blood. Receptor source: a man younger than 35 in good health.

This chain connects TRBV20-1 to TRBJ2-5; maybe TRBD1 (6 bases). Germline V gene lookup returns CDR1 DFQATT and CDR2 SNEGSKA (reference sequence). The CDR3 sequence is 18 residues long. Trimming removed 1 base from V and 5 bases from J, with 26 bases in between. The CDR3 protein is CSARVPGTSARGEETQYF. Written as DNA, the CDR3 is TGCAGTGCTAGAGTCCCCGGGACGTCCGCCAGGGGTGAGGAGACCCAGTACTTC.

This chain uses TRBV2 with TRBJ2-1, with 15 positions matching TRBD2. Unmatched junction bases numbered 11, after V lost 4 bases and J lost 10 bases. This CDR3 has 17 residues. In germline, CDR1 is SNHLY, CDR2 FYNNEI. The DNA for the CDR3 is TGTGCCAGCAGTGCCCAAGGGACTAGCGGGGGGCAAAGGGAGCAGTTCTTC. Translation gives CASSAQGTSGGQREQFF.

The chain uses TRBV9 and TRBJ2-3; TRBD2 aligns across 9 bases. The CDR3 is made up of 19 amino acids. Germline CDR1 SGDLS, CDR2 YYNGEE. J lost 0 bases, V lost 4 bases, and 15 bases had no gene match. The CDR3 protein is CASSPGGLAGGMSTDTQYF. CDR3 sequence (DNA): TGTGCCAGCAGCCCAGGTGGACTGGCGGGGGGGATGAGCACAGATACGCAGTATTTT.

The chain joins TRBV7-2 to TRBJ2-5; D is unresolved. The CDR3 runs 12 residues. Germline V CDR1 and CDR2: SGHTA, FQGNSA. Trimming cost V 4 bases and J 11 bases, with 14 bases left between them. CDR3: CASSSVPLEQYF. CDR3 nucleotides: TGTGCCAGCAGCTCAGTCCCTTTAGAGCAGTACTTC. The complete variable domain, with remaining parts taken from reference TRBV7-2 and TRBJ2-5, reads GAGVSQSPSNKVTEKGKDVELRCDPISGHTALYWYRQSLGQGLEFLIYFQGNSAPDKSGLPSDRFSAERTGGSVSTLTIQRTQQEDSAVYLCASSSVPLEQYFGPGTRLLVL.

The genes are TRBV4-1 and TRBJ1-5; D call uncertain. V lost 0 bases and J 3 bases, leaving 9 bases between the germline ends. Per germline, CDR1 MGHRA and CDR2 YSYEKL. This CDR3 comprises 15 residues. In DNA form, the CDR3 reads TGCGCCAGCAGCCAAGAAGAGGAATACAATCAGCCCCAGCATTTT. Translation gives CASSQEEEYNQPQHF.

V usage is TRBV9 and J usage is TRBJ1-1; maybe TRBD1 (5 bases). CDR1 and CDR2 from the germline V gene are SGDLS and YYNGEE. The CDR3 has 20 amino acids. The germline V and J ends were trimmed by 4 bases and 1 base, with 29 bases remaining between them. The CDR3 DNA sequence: TGTGCCAGCAGCCCGCCCCGGGCGTTGATAGGGGCAGGAAAGAACACTGAAGCTTTCTTT. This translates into CASSPPRALIGAGKNTEAFF.

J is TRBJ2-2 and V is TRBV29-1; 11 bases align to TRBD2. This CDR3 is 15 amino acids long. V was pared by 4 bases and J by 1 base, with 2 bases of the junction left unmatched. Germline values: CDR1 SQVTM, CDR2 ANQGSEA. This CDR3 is CSVVLAGENTGELFF. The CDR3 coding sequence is TGCAGCGTTGTACTAGCGGGAGAGAACACCGGGGAGCTGTTTTTT.

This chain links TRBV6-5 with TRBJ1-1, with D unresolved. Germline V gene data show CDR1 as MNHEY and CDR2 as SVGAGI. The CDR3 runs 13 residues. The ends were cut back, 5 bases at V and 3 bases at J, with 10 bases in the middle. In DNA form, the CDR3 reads TGTGCCAGCAGTAAAGGCAGCCACACTGAAGCTTTCTTT. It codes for CASSKGSHTEAFF.

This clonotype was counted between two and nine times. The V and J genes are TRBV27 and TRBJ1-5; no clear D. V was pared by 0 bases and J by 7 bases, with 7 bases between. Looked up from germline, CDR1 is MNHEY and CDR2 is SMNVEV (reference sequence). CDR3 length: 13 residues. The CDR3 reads CASSLSGRQPQHF. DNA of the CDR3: TGTGCCAGCAGTTTATCAGGGAGGCAGCCCCAGCATTTT.

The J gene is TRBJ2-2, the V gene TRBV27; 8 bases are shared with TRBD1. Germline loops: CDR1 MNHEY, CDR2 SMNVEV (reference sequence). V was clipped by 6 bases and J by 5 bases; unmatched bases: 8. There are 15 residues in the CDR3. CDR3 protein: CASRPGGVYTGELFF. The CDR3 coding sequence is TGTGCCAGCAGACCAGGGGGCGTTTATACCGGGGAGCTGTTTTTT.

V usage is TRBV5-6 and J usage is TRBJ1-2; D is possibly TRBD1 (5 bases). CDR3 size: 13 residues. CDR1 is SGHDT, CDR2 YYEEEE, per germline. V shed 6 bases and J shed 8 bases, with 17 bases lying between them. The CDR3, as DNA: TGTGCCAGCACTCTAGGTGGGGGTAGAGGCTACACCTTC. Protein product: CASTLGGGRGYTF.

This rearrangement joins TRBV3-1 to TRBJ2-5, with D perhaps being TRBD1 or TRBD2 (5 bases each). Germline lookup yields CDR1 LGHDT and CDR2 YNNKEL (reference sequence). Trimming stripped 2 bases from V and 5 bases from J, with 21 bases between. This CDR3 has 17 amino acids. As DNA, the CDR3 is TGTGCCAGCAGCCAAAAGGACGGGACGCGGTCCTCGGAGACCCAGTACTTC. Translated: CASSQKDGTRSSETQYF.

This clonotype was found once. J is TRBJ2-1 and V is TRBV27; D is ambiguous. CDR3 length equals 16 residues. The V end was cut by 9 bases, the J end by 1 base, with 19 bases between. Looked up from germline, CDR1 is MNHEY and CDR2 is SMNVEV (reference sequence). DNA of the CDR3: TGTGCCAGTACTACATTCTTGACTCATTCCTACAATGAGCAGTTCTTC. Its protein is CASTTFLTHSYNEQFF.

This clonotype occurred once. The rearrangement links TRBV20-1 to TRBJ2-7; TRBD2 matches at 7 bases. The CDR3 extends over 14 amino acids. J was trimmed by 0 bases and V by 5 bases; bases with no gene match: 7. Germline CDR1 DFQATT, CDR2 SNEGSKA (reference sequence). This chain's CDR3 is CSAGGGPSSYEQYF. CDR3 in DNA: TGCAGTGCTGGGGGGGGTCCGAGCTCCTACGAGCAGTACTTC.

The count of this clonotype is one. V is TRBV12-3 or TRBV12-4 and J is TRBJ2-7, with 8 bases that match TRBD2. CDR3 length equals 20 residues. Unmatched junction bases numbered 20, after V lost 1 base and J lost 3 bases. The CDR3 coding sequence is TGTGCCAGCAGTTTAGTCTACACCCTGGATGATAGCGGGATAAGCTACGAGCAGTACTTC. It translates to CASSLVYTLDDSGISYEQYF.

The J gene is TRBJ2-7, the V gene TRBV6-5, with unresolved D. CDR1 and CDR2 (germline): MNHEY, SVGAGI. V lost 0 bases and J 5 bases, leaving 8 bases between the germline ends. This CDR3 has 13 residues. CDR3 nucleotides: TGTGCCAGCAGTTACTCATCAGTTAACGAGCAGTACTTC. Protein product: CASSYSSVNEQYF.

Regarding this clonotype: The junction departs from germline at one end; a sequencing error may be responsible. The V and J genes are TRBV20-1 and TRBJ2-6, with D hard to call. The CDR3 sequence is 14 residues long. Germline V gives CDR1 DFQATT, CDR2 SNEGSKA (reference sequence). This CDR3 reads CGAPRDSGANVLTF. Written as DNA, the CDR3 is TGCGGTGCTCCCCGAGACTCTGGGGCCAACGTCCTGACTTTC.

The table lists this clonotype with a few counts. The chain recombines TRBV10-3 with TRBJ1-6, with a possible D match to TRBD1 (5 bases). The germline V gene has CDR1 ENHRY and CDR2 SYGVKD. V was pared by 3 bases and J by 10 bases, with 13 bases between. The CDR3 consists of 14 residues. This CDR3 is CAISESQGSSPLHF. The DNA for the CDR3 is TGTGCCATCAGTGAATCTCAGGGTAGCTCACCCCTCCACTTT.

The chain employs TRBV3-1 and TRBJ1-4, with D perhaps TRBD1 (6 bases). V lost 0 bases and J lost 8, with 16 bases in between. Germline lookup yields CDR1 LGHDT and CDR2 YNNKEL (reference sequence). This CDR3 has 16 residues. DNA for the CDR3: TGTGCCAGCAGCCAAGATGAGGCAGGGGAGGACGAAAAACTGTTTTTT. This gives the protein CASSQDEAGEDEKLFF.

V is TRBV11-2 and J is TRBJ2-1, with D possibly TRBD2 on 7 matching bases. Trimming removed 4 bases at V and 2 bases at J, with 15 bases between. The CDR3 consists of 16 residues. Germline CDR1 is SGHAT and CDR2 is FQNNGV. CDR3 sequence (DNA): TGTGCCAGCAGCTCCCCTGGGGGGGGCCCCTACAATGAGCAGTTCTTC. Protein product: CASSSPGGGPYNEQFF.

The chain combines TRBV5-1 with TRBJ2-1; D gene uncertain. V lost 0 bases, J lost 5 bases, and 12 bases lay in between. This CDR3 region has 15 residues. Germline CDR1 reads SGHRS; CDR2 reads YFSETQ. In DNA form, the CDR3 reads TGCGCCAGCAGCTTGGTGGACCTATCTGACAATGAGCAGTTCTTC. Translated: CASSLVDLSDNEQFF.

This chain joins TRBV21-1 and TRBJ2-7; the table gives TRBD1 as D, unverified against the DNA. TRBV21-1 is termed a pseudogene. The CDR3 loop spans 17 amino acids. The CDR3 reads CASGAQRGIYPFYEQYF. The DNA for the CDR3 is TGTGCCAGCGGGGCGCAAAGGGGCATCTATCCCTTCTACGAGCAGTACTTC.

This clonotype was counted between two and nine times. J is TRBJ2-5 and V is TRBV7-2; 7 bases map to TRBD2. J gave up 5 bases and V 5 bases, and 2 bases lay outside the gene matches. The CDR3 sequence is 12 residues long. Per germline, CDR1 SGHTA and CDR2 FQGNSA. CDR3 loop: CASSHGGETQYF. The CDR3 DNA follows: TGTGCCAGCAGCCACGGGGGGGAGACCCAGTACTTC.

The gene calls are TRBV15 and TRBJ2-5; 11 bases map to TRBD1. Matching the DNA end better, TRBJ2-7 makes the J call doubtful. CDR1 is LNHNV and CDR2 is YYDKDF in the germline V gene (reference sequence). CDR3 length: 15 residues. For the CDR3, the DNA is TGTGCCACCAGCAGACCGGACAGGGGGCCCGACGAGCAGTACTTC. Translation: CATSRPDRGPDEQYF.

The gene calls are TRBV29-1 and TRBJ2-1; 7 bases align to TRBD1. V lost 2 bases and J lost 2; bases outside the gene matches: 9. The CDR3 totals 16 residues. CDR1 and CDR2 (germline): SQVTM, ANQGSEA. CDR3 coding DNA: TGCAGCGTTGAACTATCTCACAGGGGTCCCTACAATGAGCAGTTCTTC. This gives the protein CSVELSHRGPYNEQFF.

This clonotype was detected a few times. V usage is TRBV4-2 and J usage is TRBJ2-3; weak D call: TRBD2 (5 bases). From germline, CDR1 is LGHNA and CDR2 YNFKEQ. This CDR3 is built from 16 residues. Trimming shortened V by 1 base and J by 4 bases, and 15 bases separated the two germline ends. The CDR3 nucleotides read TGTGCCAGCAGCCAAGCGTGGGGAGTTGAGGCAGATACGCAGTATTTT. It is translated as CASSQAWGVEADTQYF.

CDR3 region: CASSPDYRGYNEQFF. CDR3 DNA: TGTGCCAGCTCACCGGATTACCGGGGGTACAATGAGCAGTTCTTC. The V call is TRBV18, the J call TRBJ2-1; perhaps TRBD2 as D (6 bases). This CDR3 contains 15 residues. Per the germline V gene, CDR1 is KGHSH and CDR2 is LQKENI. Trimming took 3 bases from V and 4 from J, leaving 13 bases between them.

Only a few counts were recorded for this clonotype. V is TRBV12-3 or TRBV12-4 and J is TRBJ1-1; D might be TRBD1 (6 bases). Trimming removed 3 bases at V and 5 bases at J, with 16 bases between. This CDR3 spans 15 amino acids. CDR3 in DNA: TGTGCCAGCAGTTTTGGGTCGCAGGGGTTTACTGAAGCTTTCTTT. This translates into CASSFGSQGFTEAFF.

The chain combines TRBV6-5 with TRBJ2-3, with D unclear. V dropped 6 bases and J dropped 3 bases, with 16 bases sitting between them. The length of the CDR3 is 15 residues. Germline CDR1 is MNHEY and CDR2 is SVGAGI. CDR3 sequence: CASSPPTGRTDTQYF. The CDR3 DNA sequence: TGTGCCAGCAGCCCACCCACCGGACGAACAGATACGCAGTATTTT.

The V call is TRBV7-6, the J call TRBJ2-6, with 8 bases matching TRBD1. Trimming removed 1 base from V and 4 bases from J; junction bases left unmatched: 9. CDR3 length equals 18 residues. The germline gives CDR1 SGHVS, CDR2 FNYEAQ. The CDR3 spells CASSLGRDRPMGANVLTF. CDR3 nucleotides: TGTGCCAGCAGCTTAGGGCGGGACAGGCCTATGGGGGCCAACGTCCTGACTTTC.